This TCR beta chain appears in the sequencing data of a study of shared clonotypes between healthy human individuals. About the research overall: Each donor's CD4 naive and CD4 memory cells filled three plates apiece, CD8 naive two, and CD8 memory one.

Findings and caveats of the study: The sole specimen, blood, was sampled, and tissue repertoires likely differ. Genetic and exposure-history diversity was limited by the few donors.

Germline lookup yields CDR1 SGHTA and CDR2 FQGNSA. The CDR3 is made up of 14 amino acids. Trimming shortened V by 3 bases and J by 5 bases, and 13 bases separated the two germline ends. Donors, healthy HIV-negative adults, lacked recent acute infections or vaccinations. The assay was immunoSEQ multiplex PCR, and TCRdb's table has in-frame clones only and misses some. The profile shows millions of clones, 90% to 95% of them singletons. On this clone: Its cognate antigen is unknown.

This chain uses TRBV7-2 with TRBJ2-5; D unresolved. The source is a man aged 18 to 30 in good health. The sample taken for sequencing was naive CD4+ T cells sorted from blood. The subset is: CD45RA+ positively selected. The CDR3 coding sequence is TGTGCCAGCAGCTTTGGGAAGGGCGCCGAGACCCAGTACTTC. It yields the protein CASSFGKGAETQYF.